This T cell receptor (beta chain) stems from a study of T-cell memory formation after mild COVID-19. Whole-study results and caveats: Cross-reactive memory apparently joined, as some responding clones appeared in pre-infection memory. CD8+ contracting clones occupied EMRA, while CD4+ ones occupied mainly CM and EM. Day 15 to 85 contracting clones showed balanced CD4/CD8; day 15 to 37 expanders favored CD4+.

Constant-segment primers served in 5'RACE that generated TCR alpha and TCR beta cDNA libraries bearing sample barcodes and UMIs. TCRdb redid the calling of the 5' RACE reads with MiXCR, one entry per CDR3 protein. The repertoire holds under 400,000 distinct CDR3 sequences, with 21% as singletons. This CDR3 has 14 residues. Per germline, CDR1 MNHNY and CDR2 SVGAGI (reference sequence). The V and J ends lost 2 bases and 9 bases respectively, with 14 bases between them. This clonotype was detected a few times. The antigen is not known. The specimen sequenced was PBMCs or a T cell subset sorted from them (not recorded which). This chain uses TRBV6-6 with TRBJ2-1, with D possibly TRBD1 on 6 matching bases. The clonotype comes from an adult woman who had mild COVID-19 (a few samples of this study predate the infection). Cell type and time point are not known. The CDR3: CASSYRMTGIEQFF. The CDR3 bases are TGTGCCAGCAGTTACCGGATGACAGGAATTGAGCAGTTCTTC.